A selection of T cell receptor beta chains follows, all from one sample in a study of shared clonotypes between healthy human individuals. TCRdb's copy holds only in-frame clones and misses some; the assay was immunoSEQ multiplex PCR. The sample shows a few million clones, approximately 90% of them seen only once. What was sequenced was naive CD4+ T cells sorted from blood. The receptors here all came from a young man in good health. Both conserved end residues are trimmed from each CDR3. The order of the fields is J gene, V gene, CDR3 length, clone size, CDR3 protein. The size of a clone is reported for some rows only, either as once, few or many, or as a class for expanded clones.

>TRBJ1-3|TRBV6-5|13|few
ASSNPGSSGNTIY
>TRBJ1-1|TRBV6-1|12|NA
ASSVTTGNTEAF
>TRBJ2-7|TRBV5-1|12|NA
ASSLGGQGYEQY
>TRBJ2-1|TRBV30|11|NA
AWRLAGLGEQF
>TRBJ1-2|TRBV29-1|12|NA
SVSLVLSDYGYT
>TRBJ2-1|TRBV4-2|20|NA
ASSLFPPGLGEGGAYNNEQF
>TRBJ2-7|TRBV7-9|13|NA
ASSFSGTGDYEQY
>TRBJ1-3|TRBV5-1|14|NA
ASSLDAAWTGNTIY
>TRBJ1-1|TRBV11-2|11|NA
ASSPESNTEAF
>TRBJ1-2|TRBV28|11|NA
AVPRRSNYGYT
>TRBJ1-2|TRBV7-6|12|NA
ASSWGNGNYGYT
>TRBJ1-2|TRBV6-5|14|NA
ASSYEQGATNYGYT
>TRBJ2-3|TRBV6-6|11|NA
ASSYYLADTQY
>TRBJ2-7|TRBV6-6|14|NA
ASAPGDSGRAGEQY
>TRBJ2-1|TRBV18|10|NA
ASSPDRVEQF
>TRBJ1-1|TRBV7-9|12|NA
ASSPDLSNTEAF
>TRBJ1-5|TRBV6-1|11|NA
ASRDLENQPQH
>TRBJ2-4|TRBV19|15|NA
ASSGGQGILAKNIQY
>TRBJ2-3|TRBV10-1|10|NA
ASSETGDTQY
>TRBJ2-1|TRBV28|13|NA
ASSILGSTYNEQF
>TRBJ2-3|TRBV30|11|NA
AWSVGLGDTQY
>TRBJ2-5|TRBV18|15|NA
ASSPDSRTGAPGTQY
>TRBJ2-5|TRBV5-1|8|NA
ASGQETQY
>TRBJ1-1|TRBV7-9|11|once
ASSVDGNTEAF
>TRBJ1-5|TRBV19|13|NA
ASRDGDPSNQPQH
>TRBJ2-7|TRBV11-2|13|NA
ASSLNRLSSYEQY
>TRBJ1-5|TRBV19|14|few
ASSPTFGTGHQPQH
>TRBJ1-5|TRBV7-2|13|NA
ASSLGDYSNQPQH
>TRBJ1-1|TRBV7-2|18|NA
ASSLAGTGGVGVQNTEAF
>TRBJ2-5|TRBV5-4|12|NA
ASSLGTRGETQY
>TRBJ2-5|TRBV5-1|12|NA
ASSFPGAEETQY
>TRBJ2-3|TRBV30|12|NA
AWSVTESTDTQY
>TRBJ2-7|TRBV27|14|once
ASSLSRGDRPYEQY
>NA|TRBV2|11|NA
ASRPGNRYEQY
>NA|TRBV29-1|12|NA
SVEGPGTPYEQY
>TRBJ2-1|TRBV5-6|13|NA
ASSLRRAGYNEQF